This record concerns one T cell receptor beta chain sequence. The CDR3 totals 14 residues. CDR1 is LGHNT and CDR2 is FRNRAP in the germline V gene. With 1 base removed from V and 1 base from J, the gap between germline ends came to 7 bases. The data originate from a study of T cell changes during pregnancy in multiple sclerosis. Method: immunoSEQ multiplex PCR; TCRdb's copy keeps in-frame clones and lacks some. The profile shows tens of thousands of clones, over 80% of them singletons. This clonotype originated in a female donor in good health, enrolled as a control in a pregnancy study. J is TRBJ2-5 and V is TRBV12-5; D unresolved. The sample in question was peripheral blood, obtained in the third trimester of pregnancy. As DNA, the CDR3 is TGTGCTAGTGGTTTGGATCAGTCCCAAGAGACCCAGTACTTC. Translated: CASGLDQSQETQYF.